This T cell receptor beta chain was found in a study of OX40 agonist ivuxolimab in advanced cancers. CDR3 length equals 14 residues. V was cut by 0 bases and J by 8 bases, with 12 bases left in between. Germline V gives CDR1 SGDLS, CDR2 YYNGEE. Findings and limits, study-wide: Expanded clones were, on average, more numerous among CD8+ T cells than CD4+.

Sequenced by immunoSEQ multiplex PCR; TCRdb stores in-frame clones only, minus some. The table shows 40,000 to 50,000 clones, with roughly 90% occurring only once. Turning to this clone: The antigen is not known.

This receptor was obtained from an adult with an advanced solid tumor such as melanoma, head and neck, liver or kidney cancer. The chain has TRBV9 and TRBJ2-1; the D is unclear. The sequences come from CD4+ or CD8+ T cells sorted from blood, collected in a trial of the OX40 agonist ivuxolimab. The DNA for the CDR3 is TGTGCCAGCAGCGTAGGCCTGGTAAGGGATGAGCAGTTCTTC. Its protein is CASSVGLVRDEQFF.